The rows below give T cell receptor beta chains drawn from one sample of a study of graft-versus-host responses after intestinal transplantation. Generated by immunoSEQ multiplex PCR, the TCRdb table keeps only in-frame clones and is missing some. The top ten clones hold approximately 19% of a sample with 35,000 to 40,000 clones, around 90% of them seen once. The source was ileum tissue, collected around 200 days after intestinal transplant. The receptors stem from a human patient who received an intestinal transplant, so some T cells may come from the graft donor. Both conserved end residues are trimmed from each CDR3. The order of the fields is V gene, J gene, CDR3 protein.

>TRBV9|TRBJ1-1
ASSVGSRTNTEAF
>TRBV6-6|TRBJ1-4
ASSWDREKLF
>TRBV28|TRBJ2-4
ASSLWLEAAKNIQY
>TRBV19|TRBJ1-2
ASRDTGLVIGGYT
>TRBV5-1|TRBJ2-3
ASSLFSASTDTQY
>TRBV9|TRBJ2-7
ASSPDLREGDEQY
>TRBV2|TRBJ2-7
ASSDPTGGSPYEQY
>TRBV10-3|TRBJ2-7
AIRGTGEEQY
>TRBV7-9|TRBJ2-5
ASSSPGGGTQY
>TRBV2|TRBJ1-1
ASSGREGTEAF
>TRBV5-4|TRBJ2-3
ASSQNLASTDTQY
>TRBV5-1|TRBJ1-5
ASSLTGTSNQPQH
>TRBV10-3|TRBJ2-3
AISESAPGTDTQY
>TRBV29-1|TRBJ2-3
SVDSRQGFADTQY
>TRBV5-5|TRBJ2-3
ASSGSVGWTDTQY
>TRBV5-4|TRBJ1-6
ASSQTETNSPLH
>TRBV7-8|TRBJ1-5
ASSFPGQPQH
>TRBV7-9|TRBJ1-1
ASSFPENTEAF
>TRBV2|TRBJ2-3
ASSENPTIYSTDTQY
>TRBV5-1|TRBJ2-1
ASSATGVWDNEQF
>TRBV27|TRBJ2-1
ASSVRTSGLNEQF
>TRBV6-5|TRBJ1-5
ASGPGGNNQPQH
>TRBV5-8|TRBJ2-5
ASRPGTRPGETQY
>TRBV19|TRBJ1-1
ASSPRVIGTEAF
>TRBV7-6|TRBJ2-2
ASSLLPFGAAGELF
>TRBV27|TRBJ1-4
ASSLLSGGDEKLF
>TRBV27|TRBJ2-7
ASSFQQTYEQY
>TRBV2|TRBJ2-2
ASRTTSGELF
>TRBV15|TRBJ1-5
ATSRDRGNQPQH
>TRBV5-8|TRBJ2-1
ASSLVRVATYNEQF
>TRBV27|TRBJ2-1
ASSLWRESEQF
>TRBV29-1|TRBJ2-5
SVDQGAGRGETQY